The rows below give T cell receptor beta chains drawn from one sample of a study of blood T cell repertoires in COVID-19. Method: immunoSEQ multiplex PCR; TCRdb's copy keeps in-frame clones and lacks some. The data contain 200,000 or so clones, roughly 88% of them seen just once; the ten biggest clones take up approximately 2.4%. The source material was peripheral blood. These receptors came from a man between 35 and 55 years old who had recovered from COVID-19. Both conserved end residues are part of each CDR3. The D gene is left open where the match is weak. Clone size is shown for a subset of rows, as once, few, many or a class of expanded clone.

size	V	J	D	DNA	CDR3
.	TRBV29-1	TRBJ1-6	.	TGCAGCGTTAGACAGAGCTCCTATAATTCACCCCTCCACTTT	CSVRQSSYNSPLHF
.	TRBV6-6	TRBJ1-4	.	TGTGCCAGCACTTCGAGGGCCGCAAATGAAAAACTGTTTTTT	CASTSRAANEKLFF
.	TRBV6-4	TRBJ2-2	.	TGTGCCAGCAATTTACTTCAGGGGCGGACCGGGGAGCTGTTTTTT	CASNLLQGRTGELFF
.	TRBV6-2/TRBV6-3	TRBJ1-5	.	TGTGCCAGCAGTTATAGCCTGGGGCAAGGTCAGGCGCAGCCCCAGCATTTT	CASSYSLGQGQAQPQHF
.	TRBV7-2	TRBJ2-1	TRBD2	TGTGCCAGCAGCCGTAGCGGGGGGGTGAACAATGAGCAGTTCTTC	CASSRSGGVNNEQFF
.	TRBV5-4	TRBJ2-1	TRBD1	TGTGCCAGCAGCTTGAGACAGGGTAAGGATGAGCAGTTCTTC	CASSLRQGKDEQFF
.	TRBV11-2	TRBJ2-3	.	TGTGCCAGCAGCTTAGAATGGACAGACACAGATACGCAGTATTTT	CASSLEWTDTDTQYF
.	TRBV2	TRBJ2-7	TRBD1	TGTGCCAGCAGTGAACAGGGGGCTTCGGGGGAGCAGTACTTC	CASSEQGASGEQYF
.	TRBV12-3/TRBV12-4	TRBJ1-4	TRBD1	TGTGCCAGCACCCCGACAGGGCGGGAAAAACTGTTTTTT	CASTPTGREKLFF
.	TRBV4-2	TRBJ2-7	.	TGTGCCAGCAGCCAACCCTCAGGGGGGTTCTCCTACGAGCAGTACTTC	CASSQPSGGFSYEQYF
.	TRBV21-1	TRBJ1-2	.	TGTGCCAGCAGCAAAGTCCAAACATCCCTCTATGGCTACACCTTC	CASSKVQTSLYGYTF
.	TRBV4-3	TRBJ1-3	TRBD1	TGCGCCAGCAGCCTTAGACAGGGAGGAAACACCATATATTTT	CASSLRQGGNTIYF
.	TRBV12-5	TRBJ2-7	.	TGTGCTAGTTCCTGGGGCTCCAACTACGAGCAGTACTTC	CASSWGSNYEQYF
.	TRBV7-9	TRBJ1-1	TRBD1	TGTGCCAGCAGCTTCACACAGGGGGCAGGCACTGAAGCTTTCTTT	CASSFTQGAGTEAFF
few	TRBV5-1	TRBJ1-4	.	TGCGCCAGCAGCTCGGGTTTGATGCCAACTGGTGAAAAACTGTTTTTT	CASSSGLMPTGEKLFF
.	TRBV25-1	TRBJ2-7	TRBD1	TGTGCCAGCAGTGATAAGCGGGACAGGGCGGGCGAGCAGTACTTC	CASSDKRDRAGEQYF
.	TRBV23-1	TRBJ1-2	.	TGCGCCAGCAGTCAATCATCGGCTTCTCGTACAGTCTCTGGCTACACCTTC	CASSQSSASRTVSGYTF
.	TRBV5-5	TRBJ2-7	TRBD1	TGTGCCAGCAGCGCAAACACCGGGACAGGGAGGGCCTACGAGCAGTACTTC	CASSANTGTGRAYEQYF
.	TRBV6-2/TRBV6-3	TRBJ2-5	.	TGTGCCAGCAGTTCCGACAGCCAAGAGACCCAGTACTTC	CASSSDSQETQYF
.	TRBV19	TRBJ1-2	TRBD1	TGTGCCAGTGGTAGGACAGGAAGGGCTAACTATGGCTACACCTTC	CASGRTGRANYGYTF
.	TRBV7-2	TRBJ2-5	.	TGTGCCAGCAGCTTATCGGGAGCAGAGACCCAGTACTTC	CASSLSGAETQYF
.	TRBV9	TRBJ2-1	TRBD1	TGTGCCAGCAGCGTAGCTGGGGACAGGGCAAATGAGCAGTTCTTC	CASSVAGDRANEQFF
once	TRBV5-1	TRBJ2-6	TRBD1	TGCGCCAGCAGCTTGTCGTCTCCGGGACAGGGACTAAACGTCCTGACTTTC	CASSLSSPGQGLNVLTF
.	TRBV18	TRBJ1-1	TRBD1	TGTGCCAGCTCACGAGACAGGGAGACTGAAGCTTTCTTT	CASSRDRETEAFF
.	TRBV29-1	TRBJ2-1	.	TGCAGCGTTGATAGCAGGGGCCTTAAGGGCAACAATGAGCAGTTCTTC	CSVDSRGLKGNNEQFF
.	TRBV2	TRBJ1-2	.	TGTGCCAGCAGCAATGGGAGAAACTATGGCTACACCTTC	CASSNGRNYGYTF
.	TRBV4-3	TRBJ2-3	.	TGCGCCAGCAGCCAAGACCAGACAGATACGCAGTATTTT	CASSQDQTDTQYF
.	TRBV6-5	TRBJ2-2	TRBD2	TGTGCCAGCAGCCGGACTAGCGGGAGAACCGGGGAGCTGTTTTTT	CASSRTSGRTGELFF
.	TRBV2	TRBJ1-2	TRBD1	TGTGCCAGCAGTGAGAGGGGGCCGGAGTCATATGGCTACACCTTC	CASSERGPESYGYTF
few	TRBV30	TRBJ1-5	.	TGTGCCTGGAGTCCATCTCCGAACAGGGTCGGAAGCAATCAGCCCCAGCATTTT	CAWSPSPNRVGSNQPQHF
.	TRBV7-2	TRBJ2-7	TRBD1	TGTGCCAGCAGCTTAGTCTCGGGACAGGCCCACGAGCAGTACTTC	CASSLVSGQAHEQYF
few	TRBV19	TRBJ1-2	.	TGTGCCAGTAGTATTTTGGTGCAGGGGTATGGCTACACCTTC	CASSILVQGYGYTF
.	TRBV5-6	TRBJ1-2	.	TGTGCCAGCAGCTTGGCCAAGCCATCATTCAACTATGGCTACACCTTC	CASSLAKPSFNYGYTF
few	TRBV6-2/TRBV6-3	TRBJ2-1	.	TGTGCCAGCAGTTTCGTCCCCTCCTACAATGAGCAGTTCTTC	CASSFVPSYNEQFF
.	TRBV3-1/TRBV3-2	TRBJ2-5	.	TGTGCCAGCAGCCTCTTCTCTGGCAGTCTCCAAGAGACCCAGTACTTC	CASSLFSGSLQETQYF
.	TRBV4-1	TRBJ2-7	TRBD2	TGCGCCAGCAGCCCGCAGCTAAATAGCGGGGTTTACGAGCAGTACTTC	CASSPQLNSGVYEQYF
.	TRBV7-2	TRBJ1-5	TRBD1	TGTGCCAGCAGCTTACTCCCTGGACAGGGAAGGAATCAGCCCCAGCATTTT	CASSLLPGQGRNQPQHF
.	TRBV11-3	TRBJ2-4	.	TGTGCCAGCAGCTCCGGCGGGGTAGCCAAAAACATTCAGTACTTC	CASSSGGVAKNIQYF
.	TRBV19	TRBJ1-3	.	TGTGCCAGTAGTATAGATAGAAGCCCCTCTGGAAACACCATATATTTT	CASSIDRSPSGNTIYF
.	TRBV7-8	TRBJ2-7	TRBD1	TGTGCCAGCAGCTCCCCCCGTGGACAGGGTATCTACGAGCAGTACTTC	CASSSPRGQGIYEQYF
.	TRBV6-6	TRBJ2-5	TRBD1	TGTGCCAGCAGTAACAGGGGGCAATTCGAAGAGACCCAGTACTTC	CASSNRGQFEETQYF
.	TRBV3-1/TRBV3-2	TRBJ2-5	.	TGTGCCAGCGGCAAGGGAGTACACGCCCAGTACTTC	CASGKGVHAQYF
few	TRBV18	TRBJ2-1	.	TGTGCCAGCTCACCAATCGGAGACTCCTACAATGAGCAGTTCTTC	CASSPIGDSYNEQFF
few	TRBV7-9	TRBJ1-1	.	TGTGCCAGCAGCTTCAGTGGCAACCCCGTAGCTTTCTTT	CASSFSGNPVAFF
.	TRBV6-2/TRBV6-3	TRBJ1-5	.	TGTGCCAGCAGTTACGGAGGAAATAGCAATCAGCCCCAGCATTTT	CASSYGGNSNQPQHF
.	TRBV13	TRBJ2-2	TRBD1	TGTGCCAGCAGCCCGGGACAGCGACCCGGGGAGCTGTTTTTT	CASSPGQRPGELFF
once	TRBV30	TRBJ1-2	TRBD1	TGTGCCTGGAGTGTACAGGGGCCTAACTATGGCTACACCTTC	CAWSVQGPNYGYTF
.	TRBV10-3	TRBJ1-2	TRBD1	TGTGCCATCAGTGGGACAGGGTTTTATGGCTACACCTTC	CAISGTGFYGYTF
.	TRBV11-3	TRBJ1-4	TRBD1	TGTGCCAGCAGCTCCGCCGGGACAGCTAATGAAAAACTGTTTTTT	CASSSAGTANEKLFF
few	TRBV7-9	TRBJ2-2	.	TGTGCCAGCAGCCCCCCCGGGTATCTGAGCACCGGGGAGCTGTTTTTT	CASSPPGYLSTGELFF
.	TRBV5-1	TRBJ2-3	TRBD2	TGCGCCAGCAGCTTGTGGACGTCTAGCGGGGGATTCACAGATACGCAGTATTTT	CASSLWTSSGGFTDTQYF
.	TRBV7-2	TRBJ2-5	TRBD1	TGTGCCAGCAGCTTCGCCGGACAGGATCAAGAGACCCAGTACTTC	CASSFAGQDQETQYF
once	TRBV7-2	TRBJ2-5	TRBD2	TGTGCCAGCAGCTTCGGGACTAGCCTCCAAGAGACCCAGTACTTC	CASSFGTSLQETQYF
few	TRBV5-6	TRBJ1-2	.	TGTGCCAGCAGCTTTCTGCGCGGTAACTATGGCTACACCTTC	CASSFLRGNYGYTF
.	TRBV11-2	TRBJ2-7	TRBD1	TGTGCCAGCAGCCATAGGGGGCAGACCTACGAGCAGTACTTC	CASSHRGQTYEQYF
.	TRBV30	TRBJ1-5	TRBD1	TGTGCCTGGAGTGGACAGGGGAATCAGCCCCAGCATTTT	CAWSGQGNQPQHF
.	TRBV7-2	TRBJ2-3	TRBD2	TGTGCCAGCAGCTTAGGTTTTTTTGGGTCGGCGGGAGGTTTCACGCAGTATTTT	CASSLGFFGSAGGFTQYF
.	TRBV7-2	TRBJ1-1	TRBD1	TGTGCCAGCAGCTTCAACGGACAGGTTGGGACTGAAGCTTTCTTT	CASSFNGQVGTEAFF
.	TRBV6-5	TRBJ2-1	TRBD2	TGTGCCAGCAGCTGGGGACTAGCGGGAGCGAATGAGCAGTTCTTC	CASSWGLAGANEQFF
.	TRBV5-1	TRBJ2-7	.	TGCGCCAGCAGCTTGGACACAGGTTCCTACGAGCAGTACTTC	CASSLDTGSYEQYF